A selection of T cell receptor beta chains follows, all from one sample in a study of T cells in Graves' hyperthyroidism and ophthalmopathy. In TCRdb, the multiplex PCR reads were re-called with MiXCR into one record per CDR3 protein. This sample has around 600,000 distinct CDR3 sequences, with 14% found just once. Sequenced sample: blood. These receptors were obtained from a woman aged 18-29 years with Graves' ophthalmopathy. The CDR3 runs from the conserved cysteine through the conserved F or W. The order of the fields is V gene, J gene, D gene, clone size, CDR3 protein, CDR3 DNA. The D gene is left open where the match is weak. Clone size is not always given. Where it is, it says once, few, many or a class for expanded clones.

TRBV12-3/TRBV12-4	TRBJ2-3	.	many	CASSNGLLDTQYF	TGTGCCAGCAGTAACGGACTCTTAGATACGCAGTATTTT
TRBV9	TRBJ1-1	.	many	CASSVDDPTEAFF	TGTGCCAGCAGCGTAGACGATCCCACTGAAGCTTTCTTT
TRBV7-9	TRBJ2-1	TRBD2	many	CASSSPALADYNEQFF	TGTGCCAGCAGCTCGCCCGCGCTAGCGGATTACAATGAGCAGTTCTTC
TRBV5-8	TRBJ2-1	.	few	CASSRGVIYNEQFF	TGTGCCAGCAGCCGGGGAGTAATCTACAATGAGCAGTTCTTC
TRBV27	TRBJ1-6	.	.	CASSLSAVRLPYNSPLHF	TGTGCCAGCAGTTTATCGGCGGTCCGCCTTCCCTATAATTCACCCCTCCACTTT
TRBV4-2	TRBJ2-2	.	.	CASSLEQGSTGELFF	TGTGCCAGCAGCCTGGAGCAGGGCTCCACCGGGGAGCTGTTTTTT
TRBV7-9	TRBJ2-7	TRBD2	few	CASSRAGGPGSYEQYF	TGTGCCAGCAGCCGGGCGGGGGGCCCCGGCTCCTACGAGCAGTACTTC
TRBV24-1	TRBJ1-2	.	.	CATSVEGVRYTF	TGTGCCACCAGTGTTGAGGGGGTTCGGTACACCTTC
TRBV28	TRBJ2-3	.	many	CASSFIDTQYF	TGTGCCAGCAGTTTTATTGATACGCAGTATTTT
TRBV27	TRBJ2-7	.	many	CASSPSTRSYEQYF	TGTGCCAGCAGTCCTAGCACCCGAAGCTACGAGCAGTACTTC
TRBV7-9	TRBJ1-1	.	once	CASSLAGSPSAFF	TGTGCCAGCAGCCTCGCAGGGTCTCCCTCGGCTTTCTTT
TRBV6-1	TRBJ2-1	TRBD2	.	CASRFSGRANEQFF	TGTGCCAGCAGATTTAGCGGGAGGGCAAATGAGCAGTTCTTC
TRBV6-1	TRBJ2-3	TRBD2	many	CASSSGLAGDTGTDTQYF	TGTGCCAGCAGCTCGGGACTAGCGGGAGACACTGGCACAGATACGCAGTATTTT
TRBV27	TRBJ2-7	TRBD1	many	CASSSGQGGSYEQYF	TGTGCCAGCAGTTCTGGACAGGGGGGATCCTACGAGCAGTACTTC
TRBV28	TRBJ1-6	TRBD1	many	CASRWRDRDNSPLHF	TGTGCCAGCAGGTGGCGGGACAGGGATAATTCACCCCTCCACTTT
TRBV9	TRBJ1-1	TRBD1	.	CASSVAQGGFTEAFF	TGTGCCAGCAGCGTAGCACAGGGGGGTTTCACTGAAGCTTTCTTT
TRBV6-5	TRBJ2-2	TRBD2	.	CASSWGLAGLNTGEPFF	TGTGCCAGCAGTTGGGGACTAGCGGGATTGAACACCGGGGAGCCGTTTTTT
TRBV27	TRBJ2-1	TRBD2	many	CASSKGLAGPQGEQFF	TGTGCCAGCAGTAAGGGACTAGCGGGACCCCAGGGTGAGCAGTTCTTC
TRBV12-3/TRBV12-4	TRBJ2-7	.	.	CASSFSSVEQYF	TGTGCCAGCAGTTTTTCCTCGGTTGAGCAGTACTTC
TRBV3-1	TRBJ1-2	TRBD1	many	CASSREGADYGYTF	TGTGCCAGCAGCCGCGAGGGGGCCGACTATGGCTACACCTTC
TRBV19	TRBJ2-7	.	.	CASSIDPIGNYEQYF	TGTGCCAGTAGTATAGACCCCATCGGGAACTACGAGCAGTACTTC
TRBV12-5	TRBJ2-1	.	many	CASGGGTGMTSNEQFF	TGTGCTAGTGGTGGGGGGACCGGGATGACATCCAATGAGCAGTTCTTC
TRBV7-2	TRBJ2-5	.	many	CASSQPPSQETQYF	TGTGCCAGCAGCCAACCCCCGTCTCAAGAGACCCAGTACTTC
TRBV12-3/TRBV12-4	TRBJ2-2	.	few	CASRGGAVNTGELFF	TGTGCCAGCAGGGGGGGAGCGGTGAACACCGGGGAGCTGTTTTTT
TRBV7-9	TRBJ1-5	.	many	CASSEGGGLSNQPQHF	TGTGCCAGCAGCGAAGGCGGAGGGTTAAGCAATCAGCCCCAGCATTTT
TRBV12-3/TRBV12-4	TRBJ1-5	.	many	CASTPVGGNQPQHF	TGTGCCAGCACCCCGGTGGGAGGCAATCAGCCCCAGCATTTT
TRBV24-1	TRBJ1-1	TRBD1	many	CATSDPGQGPGAEAFF	TGTGCCACCAGTGACCCTGGACAGGGGCCGGGAGCTGAAGCTTTCTTT